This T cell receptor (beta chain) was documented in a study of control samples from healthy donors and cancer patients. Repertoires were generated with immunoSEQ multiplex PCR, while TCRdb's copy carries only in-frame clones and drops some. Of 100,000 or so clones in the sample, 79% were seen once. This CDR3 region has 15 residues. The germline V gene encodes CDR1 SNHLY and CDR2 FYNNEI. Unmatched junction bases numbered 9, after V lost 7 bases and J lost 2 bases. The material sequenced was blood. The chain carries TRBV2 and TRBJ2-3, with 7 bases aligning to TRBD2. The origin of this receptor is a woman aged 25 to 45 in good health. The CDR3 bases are TGTGCCAGCAACCTACTAGCGTCTACCACAGATACGCAGTATTTT. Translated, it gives CASNLLASTTDTQYF.